The present T cell receptor (beta chain) was sequenced within a study of graft-versus-host responses after intestinal transplantation. Study conclusions and caveats: Recipient marrow contained GvH clones, some of which appeared first in ileum or blood.

This CDR3 is built from 14 residues. Trimming shortened V by 6 bases and J by 3 bases, and 15 bases separated the two germline ends. Germline CDR1 and CDR2: MNHNY and SVGAGI (reference sequence). On this clone itself: Its antigen is unknown.

Assay used: immunoSEQ multiplex PCR; TCRdb lists only in-frame clones, some missing. The sample contains about 110,000 clones, approximately 92% of which appear only once. The sequence was obtained from a human donor who received an intestinal transplant. The sequences come from unstimulated CD8+ T cells sorted from spleen or lymph node cells, collected before intestinal transplant. J is TRBJ2-7 and V is TRBV6-6; weak D call: TRBD2 (6 bases). The CDR3 is CASSRDSEIYEQYF. DNA for the CDR3: TGTGCCAGCAGCCGGGACTCGGAGATCTACGAGCAGTACTTC.